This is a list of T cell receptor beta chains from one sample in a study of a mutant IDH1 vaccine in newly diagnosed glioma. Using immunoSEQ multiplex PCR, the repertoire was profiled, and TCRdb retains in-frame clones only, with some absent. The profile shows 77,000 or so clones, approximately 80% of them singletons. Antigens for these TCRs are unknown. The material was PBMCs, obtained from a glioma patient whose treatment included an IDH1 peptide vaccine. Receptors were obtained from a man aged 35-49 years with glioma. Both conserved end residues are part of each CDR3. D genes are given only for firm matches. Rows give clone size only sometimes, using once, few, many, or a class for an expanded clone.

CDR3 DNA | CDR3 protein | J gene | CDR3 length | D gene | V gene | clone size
TGTGCCATCAGTGAGTCTTGGGCTAGCGGGGGTAGCACAGATACGCAGTATTTT | CAISESWASGGSTDTQYF | TRBJ2-3 | 18 | TRBD2 | TRBV10-3 | .
TGCGCCAGCAGTGAGTCCGCTAGCGGTGATGAGCAGTTCTTC | CASSESASGDEQFF | TRBJ2-1 | 14 | TRBD2 | TRBV10-1 | .
TGTGCCAGTAGAAATCAGCCTACTAGCACAGATACGCAGTATTTT | CASRNQPTSTDTQYF | TRBJ2-3 | 15 | . | TRBV19 | .
TGTGCCAGCAGGGCTTCGACAGGATCAAGGAATGAGCAGTTCTTC | CASRASTGSRNEQFF | TRBJ2-1 | 15 | . | TRBV28 | .
TGTGCCAGCATTCGGGGGGACTCTTCACCCCTCCACTTT | CASIRGDSSPLHF | TRBJ1-6 | 13 | . | TRBV6-1 | .
TGTGCCAGCTCACCAAGGGGTAATGAAAAACTGTTTTTT | CASSPRGNEKLFF | TRBJ1-4 | 13 | . | TRBV18 | .
TGTGCCAGCAGCGTTATGGGACTAGGCGAAGAGACCCAGTACTTC | CASSVMGLGEETQYF | TRBJ2-5 | 15 | TRBD2 | TRBV9 | .
TGTGCCAGCAGCTTGGTGGGGACAAACGGAAAACTGTTTTTT | CASSLVGTNGKLFF | TRBJ1-4 | 14 | . | TRBV5-6 | .
TGTGCCACCCGACAGCTTCAAAGGGGCGAGCAGTACTTC | CATRQLQRGEQYF | TRBJ2-7 | 13 | . | TRBV6-1 | .
TGTGCCAGCGGGGATTCACCCCTCCACTTT | CASGDSPLHF | TRBJ1-6 | 10 | . | TRBV2 | once
TGTGCCAGCAGCTCGTTACGGGCCGGGGAGCAGTTCTTC | CASSSLRAGEQFF | TRBJ2-1 | 13 | . | TRBV7-3 | .
TGTGCCAGCAGCTCCTCAAGCAGCAATCAGCCCCAGCATTTT | CASSSSSSNQPQHF | TRBJ1-5 | 14 | . | TRBV7-9 | .
TGCGCCAGCAGCCAAGACGGGACTAGCGGGTTGAAAAACATTCAGTACTTC | CASSQDGTSGLKNIQYF | TRBJ2-4 | 17 | TRBD2 | TRBV4-1 | once
TGTGCCAGCAGCCAGGACAAGAACACTGAAGCTTTCTTT | CASSQDKNTEAFF | TRBJ1-1 | 13 | . | TRBV7-6 | .
TGTGCCAGCAGTTTATCAGGGGGTGGTGGCTACACCTTC | CASSLSGGGGYTF | TRBJ1-2 | 13 | . | TRBV27 | .
TGTGCCAGCAGTGAAGTTGCTAGCGGGGCCAATGAGCAGTTCTTC | CASSEVASGANEQFF | TRBJ2-1 | 15 | TRBD2 | TRBV6-4 | .
TGTGCCAGCAGCGCCGGGACAGGCTACACCTTC | CASSAGTGYTF | TRBJ1-2 | 11 | . | TRBV6-1 | .
TGTGCCAGCAGCTTGGGAGAGGGCCACGAGCAGTACTTC | CASSLGEGHEQYF | TRBJ2-7 | 13 | . | TRBV7-3 | once
TGCGCCAGCAGTGACATCGAGGGCGAGCAGTACTTC | CASSDIEGEQYF | TRBJ2-7 | 12 | . | TRBV10-1 | once
TGTGCCAGCAGCTTAGGGGCGGGAGCCTCCTACGAGCAGTACTTC | CASSLGAGASYEQYF | TRBJ2-7 | 15 | TRBD2 | TRBV7-2 | .
TGTGCCAGCAGCCTCGGACTAGCTGGGGGCGAGGGGGCCCAGTACTTC | CASSLGLAGGEGAQYF | TRBJ2-5 | 16 | TRBD2 | TRBV14 | few
TGCGCCAGCAGTCGCAGCAACACTGAAGCTTTCTTT | CASSRSNTEAFF | TRBJ1-1 | 12 | . | TRBV4-1 | .
TGTGCCAGCAGCCCCGGACAGGGGCGCAACATTCAGTACTTC | CASSPGQGRNIQYF | TRBJ2-4 | 14 | TRBD1 | TRBV7-2 | .
TGTGCCAGCAGTGACCCTGGGACTAGCGTTAGGGAGACCCAGTACTTC | CASSDPGTSVRETQYF | TRBJ2-5 | 16 | TRBD2 | TRBV6-4 | .
TGTGCCAGCACCCGAGCGGGAGGGCCCACAGATACGCAGTATTTT | CASTRAGGPTDTQYF | TRBJ2-3 | 15 | TRBD2 | TRBV6-8 | .
TGTGCCAGCAGTGAAGGGCGGGGAGAGTACTTC | CASSEGRGEYF | TRBJ2-7 | 11 | . | TRBV6-5 | .
TGCAGCGTTGGGGGACAGGGAGGTTCACCCCTCCACTTT | CSVGGQGGSPLHF | TRBJ1-6 | 13 | TRBD1 | TRBV29-1 | .
TGTGCCAGCAGCGTAGGGGGACAGGGTTTGGTGAACACTGAAGCTTTCTTT | CASSVGGQGLVNTEAFF | TRBJ1-1 | 17 | TRBD1 | TRBV9 | .
TGCAGCGTTGAAGGGGGGCGTAATCAGCCCCAGCATTTT | CSVEGGRNQPQHF | TRBJ1-5 | 13 | . | TRBV29-1 | .
TGTGCCAGCAGCCATGGACAGGGAGGTCAGCCCCAGCATTTT | CASSHGQGGQPQHF | TRBJ1-5 | 14 | TRBD1 | TRBV5-4 | .
TGTGCCAGCAGCTTATTGGCCCCGGGGGCTTTCTTT | CASSLLAPGAFF | TRBJ1-1 | 12 | . | TRBV7-9 | few
TGTGCCAGCAGCTTAGCGTCGGCGAACACTGAAGCTTTCTTT | CASSLASANTEAFF | TRBJ1-1 | 14 | . | TRBV7-2 | .
TGCAGCGCCCCTCCGGGGACAGGGGTCTACAATGAGCAGTTCTTC | CSAPPGTGVYNEQFF | TRBJ2-1 | 15 | TRBD1 | TRBV29-1 | .
TGCGCCAGCAGCCAGTTATACGGGGGCCAGCCCCAGCATTTT | CASSQLYGGQPQHF | TRBJ1-5 | 14 | . | TRBV4-1 | .
TGTGCCAGCAGCTTGAGAGGAGCTATGAACACTGAAGCTTTCTTT | CASSLRGAMNTEAFF | TRBJ1-1 | 15 | . | TRBV5-8 | few
TGTGCCTTGGACAGGGATCTTCGAGCTAACTATGGCTACACCTTC | CALDRDLRANYGYTF | TRBJ1-2 | 15 | TRBD1 | TRBV30 | once
TGTGCCAGCAGGAGACAGGGTGCAGCATATGGCTACACCTTC | CASRRQGAAYGYTF | TRBJ1-2 | 14 | TRBD1 | TRBV27 | .
TGTGCCAGCAGTACCGCGCAGGGGCTTCTAGGGACCCAGTACTTC | CASSTAQGLLGTQYF | TRBJ2-5 | 15 | . | TRBV25-1 | .
TGTGCCAGCAGCTTGGGAAGGAGGAACTTCCCGAACGGGGAGCTGTTTTTT | CASSLGRRNFPNGELFF | TRBJ2-2 | 17 | . | TRBV5-6 | .
TGTGCCTGGAGGGCCTACCTGAACACCGGGGAGCTGTTTTTT | CAWRAYLNTGELFF | TRBJ2-2 | 14 | . | TRBV30 | .
TGCGCCAGCAGCCAACCTGGGACAGGGACCCAGGTCGAGCAGTACTTC | CASSQPGTGTQVEQYF | TRBJ2-7 | 16 | TRBD1 | TRBV4-1 | .
TGTGCCAGCAGCGTTAGCGGGAGGGGCACCGGGGAGCTGTTTTTT | CASSVSGRGTGELFF | TRBJ2-2 | 15 | TRBD2 | TRBV6-1 | .
TGCGCCAGCAGCCCCCGAGGGACAGGGGTCAACTATGGCTACACCTTC | CASSPRGTGVNYGYTF | TRBJ1-2 | 16 | TRBD1 | TRBV4-1 | .
TGCGCCAGCAGCCTAGACCAAACAGGCCTCAATCAGCCCCAGCATTTT | CASSLDQTGLNQPQHF | TRBJ1-5 | 16 | . | TRBV4-1 | .
TGTGCCAGCTCACCAAAGGCTAGCGGGAGGAGCGAGACCCAGTACTTC | CASSPKASGRSETQYF | TRBJ2-5 | 16 | TRBD2 | TRBV18 | .
TGTGCCAGCAGTCAAACCCCGGGACCCGGGGAGCTGTTTTTT | CASSQTPGPGELFF | TRBJ2-2 | 14 | . | TRBV6-5 | .
TGTGCCAGCAGTCTGCACCGATCTGAGCAGCCCCAGCATTTT | CASSLHRSEQPQHF | TRBJ1-5 | 14 | . | TRBV6-5 | .
TGTGCCAGCAGCCAGGGCGGTAGCGGGAGGGACGAGCAGTACTTC | CASSQGGSGRDEQYF | TRBJ2-7 | 15 | TRBD2 | TRBV5-4 | .
TGTGCCAGCAGTTTCCGGGGCAAAAACATTCAGTACTTC | CASSFRGKNIQYF | TRBJ2-4 | 13 | . | TRBV27 | .
TGTGCCAGCAGCTTATCCGGCAGGGATGGGGAGACCCAGTACTTC | CASSLSGRDGETQYF | TRBJ2-5 | 15 | . | TRBV7-2 | .
TGTGCCAGCTCACCGGGGCCGGACAGGAGTTATGGCTACACCTTC | CASSPGPDRSYGYTF | TRBJ1-2 | 15 | TRBD1 | TRBV18 | .
TGTGCCAGCAGTGAAGCTGGGACAGGGAGGACTGAAGCTTTCTTT | CASSEAGTGRTEAFF | TRBJ1-1 | 15 | TRBD1 | TRBV6-1 | .
TGTGCCAGCAGTGAAACGGATACGCAGTATTTT | CASSETDTQYF | TRBJ2-3 | 11 | . | TRBV2 | .
TGTGCCAGCAGCCCGGGGACAGCAACTAATGAAAAACTGTTTTTT | CASSPGTATNEKLFF | TRBJ1-4 | 15 | TRBD1 | TRBV5-8 | .
TGCGCCAGCAGCTTGGTACAGGGCGGTCAGCCCCAGCATTTT | CASSLVQGGQPQHF | TRBJ1-5 | 14 | . | TRBV5-1 | .
TGTGCCACCCACAGGGGGCAGGGAGGCTACACCTTC | CATHRGQGGYTF | TRBJ1-2 | 12 | TRBD1 | TRBV6-5 | .
TGTGCCAGCAGCAAACATTCTTATTTCAGGGGGCTCGAGTACACTGAAGCTTTCTTT | CASSKHSYFRGLEYTEAFF | TRBJ1-1 | 19 | . | TRBV21-1 | .
TGTGCCAGCAGCCTAAGACAGGGTGGTGAGACCCAGTACTTC | CASSLRQGGETQYF | TRBJ2-5 | 14 | TRBD1 | TRBV5-6 | .
TGTGCCAGCAGTGAATTGAGGCGCCATGAAGCTTTCTTT | CASSELRRHEAFF | TRBJ1-1 | 13 | . | TRBV6-1 | .
TGTGCCAGCAGCTTAGTGACAGGGAATGGCTACACCTTC | CASSLVTGNGYTF | TRBJ1-2 | 13 | TRBD1 | TRBV7-9 | .